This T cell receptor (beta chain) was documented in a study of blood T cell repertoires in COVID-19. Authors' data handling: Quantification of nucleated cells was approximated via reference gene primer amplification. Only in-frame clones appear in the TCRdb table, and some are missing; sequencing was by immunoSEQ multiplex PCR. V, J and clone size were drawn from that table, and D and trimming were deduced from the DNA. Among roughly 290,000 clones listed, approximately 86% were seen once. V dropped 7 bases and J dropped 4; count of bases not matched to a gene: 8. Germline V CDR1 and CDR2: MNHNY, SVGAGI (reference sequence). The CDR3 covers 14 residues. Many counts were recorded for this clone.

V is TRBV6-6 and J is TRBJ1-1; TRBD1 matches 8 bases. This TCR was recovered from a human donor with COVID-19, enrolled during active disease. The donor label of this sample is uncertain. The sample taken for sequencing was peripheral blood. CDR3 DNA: TGTGCCAGCACTGTGACAGGGGTAGGCACTGAAGCTTTCTTT. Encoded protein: CASTVTGVGTEAFF.